Presented here are 21 T cell receptor beta chains from one specimen sequenced in a study of blood T cell repertoires in COVID-19. Sequenced by immunoSEQ multiplex PCR; TCRdb stores in-frame clones only, minus some. The sample holds a few hundred thousand clones; about 92% are singletons and the top ten take under 20%. The specimen was PBMCs or T cells enriched from blood (not recorded which). All receptors come from a woman aged 25 to 39 who had recovered from COVID-19.

The chain joins TRBV9 to TRBJ2-4; TRBD2 matches 14 bases. With 0 bases clipped from V and 7 bases from J, the junction kept 3 bases outside the gene matches. The CDR3 has 16 amino acids. From germline, CDR1 is SGDLS and CDR2 YYNGEE. The CDR3 nucleotides read TGTGCCAGCAGCGTAGGGACTAGCGGGAGGAATAACATTCAGTACTTC. Protein product: CASSVGTSGRNNIQYF.

V and J are TRBV25-1 and TRBJ2-7; TRBD2 is a possible D gene (5 bases). V was cut by 5 bases and J by 4 bases, with 12 bases left in between. The germline CDR1 and CDR2 sequences are MGHDK and SYGVNS. The CDR3 is 13 amino acids. The chain's CDR3 is CASSIAGSYEQYF. In DNA, the CDR3 is TGTGCCAGCAGTATCGCGGGCTCATACGAGCAGTACTTC.

The chain recombines TRBV4-2 with TRBJ2-3; 12 positions match TRBD2. The CDR3 totals 16 residues. Losses at the gene ends were 0 bases for V and 6 bases for J; bases not matched to a gene: 4. In germline, CDR1 is LGHNA, CDR2 YNFKEQ. CDR3: CASSQELAGGYDTQYF. The CDR3 DNA reads as TGTGCCAGCAGCCAAGAACTAGCGGGGGGCTACGATACGCAGTATTTT.

The J gene is TRBJ2-7, the V gene TRBV5-4, with D tentatively TRBD2 (6 bases). Germline assignment: CDR1 SGHNT and CDR2 YYREEE (reference sequence). V was pared by 1 base and J by 5 bases, with 19 bases between. The CDR3 consists of 16 residues. CDR3 amino acids: CASSLRAPASDHEQYF. CDR3 bases: TGTGCCAGCAGCTTGCGGGCTCCAGCTAGCGACCACGAGCAGTACTTC.

In this sample, this clone turned up once. This rearrangement joins TRBV5-1 to TRBJ2-7; the D gene is possibly TRBD2 (6 bases). The CDR3 consists of 12 residues. V was clipped by 7 bases and J by 4 bases, with 12 bases between them. The germline V gene has CDR1 SGHRS and CDR2 YFSETQ. This CDR3 reads CASRGSQYEQYF. The CDR3 DNA reads TGCGCCAGCCGGGGGAGTCAGTACGAGCAGTACTTC.

This chain uses TRBV18 with TRBJ2-1, with 13 nucleotides matching TRBD2. The germline V gene has CDR1 KGHSH and CDR2 LQKENI. The CDR3 length is 12 residues. The CDR3 spells CASGTSGTQQFF. As DNA, the CDR3 is TGTGCGTCAGGGACTAGCGGGACCCAACAGTTCTTC.

The table lists this clone with a few counts. This chain links TRBV7-8 with TRBJ1-4, with D unresolved. CDR1 is SGHVS, CDR2 FQNEAQ, per germline. This CDR3 comprises 16 residues. Deletions cut 2 bases from V and 6 bases from J, with 16 bases between. The CDR3 here is CASSLPLRYGDEKLFF. CDR3 DNA: TGTGCCAGCAGCTTACCCCTGCGTTACGGGGATGAAAAACTGTTTTTT.

This clone is labeled as medium-sized. CDR3 residues: CAGGPGGGAETQYF. CDR3 nucleotide sequence: TGTGCCGGCGGCCCCGGCGGGGGGGCCGAGACCCAGTACTTC. The V and J genes are TRBV6-2 or TRBV6-3 and TRBJ2-5; 9 positions agree with TRBD2. This CDR3 has 14 residues. Per germline, CDR1 MNHEY and CDR2 SVGEGT. The trim removed 11 bases at V and 5 bases at J, leaving 12 bases unmatched.

This clone appeared once. This chain links TRBV7-3 with TRBJ2-3, with D perhaps TRBD2 (6 bases). V dropped 5 bases and J dropped 2 bases, with 14 bases sitting between them. The CDR3 contains 15 residues. Germline values: CDR1 SGHTA, CDR2 FQGTGA. CDR3 nucleotides: TGTGCCAGCAGCGTAGGCGGGGACTCCACAGATACGCAGTATTTT. This translates into CASSVGGDSTDTQYF.

The chain is built from TRBV18 and TRBJ1-1, with D unresolved. V was pared by 3 bases and J by 0 bases, with 11 bases between. Germline CDR1 and CDR2: KGHSH and LQKENI. The CDR3 spans 15 residues. CDR3 in amino acids: CASSPRTPVNTEAFF. CDR3 DNA: TGTGCCAGCTCACCGAGGACTCCTGTGAACACTGAAGCTTTCTTT.

The genes are TRBV6-4 and TRBJ2-3; 8 nucleotides agree with TRBD2. Germline CDR1 is MRHNA and CDR2 is SNTAGT. CDR3 length equals 15 residues. Germline trimming cut 6 bases from V and 2 bases from J; bases unmatched to any gene: 7. The CDR3 sequence is CASRQSGGYTDTQYF. CDR3 DNA: TGTGCCAGCAGGCAAAGCGGGGGTTACACAGATACGCAGTATTTT.

V is TRBV5-1 and J is TRBJ1-2; 8 nucleotides match TRBD1. CDR1 and CDR2 (germline): SGHRS, YFSETQ. With 2 bases clipped from V and 4 bases from J, the junction kept 7 bases outside the gene matches. This CDR3 is 15 amino acids long. The CDR3 loop reads CASSFSGGVGYGYTF. The CDR3 region has the DNA TGCGCCAGCAGCTTCTCAGGGGGCGTCGGCTATGGCTACACCTTC.

The chain recombines TRBV6-2 or TRBV6-3 with TRBJ2-6; unclear D gene. The germline V gene has CDR1 MNHEY and CDR2 SVGEGT. This CDR3 has 19 residues. V was shortened by 4 bases and J by 2 bases, with 21 bases between the two germline ends. CDR3 protein: CASSFRRINAEPGANVLTF. CDR3 coding DNA: TGTGCCAGCAGTTTTAGGCGGATCAACGCAGAGCCTGGGGCCAACGTCCTGACTTTC.

The chain joins TRBV27 to TRBJ2-3; D remains ambiguous. Per germline, CDR1 MNHEY and CDR2 SMNVEV (reference sequence). Trimming left V 3 bases short and J 6 bases short, with 13 bases between. There are 14 residues in the CDR3. The CDR3 region is CASSLGRSRDTQYF. CDR3 DNA sequence: TGTGCCAGCAGTTTGGGTCGGAGTAGGGATACGCAGTATTTT.

This clone has a single count. V is TRBV28 and J is TRBJ1-2, with a possible D match to TRBD1 (5 bases). Germline V gives CDR1 MDHEN, CDR2 SYDVKM. This CDR3 comprises 13 residues. Trimming cost V 10 bases and J 1 base, with 13 bases left between them. As DNA, the CDR3 is TGTGCCACTGATGGGGGGGGTAACTATGGCTACACCTTC. Translation: CATDGGGNYGYTF.

The J gene is TRBJ1-1, the V gene TRBV28, with TRBD1 as a possible D gene (6 bases). Germline CDR1 reads MDHEN; CDR2 reads SYDVKM. The CDR3 has 16 amino acids. Between the trimmed V and J ends, which lost 6 bases and 3 bases, there was a span of 20 bases. Here the CDR3 DNA reads TGTGCCAGCAGCCCCCCCCTCGGCAGGGGCCACACTGAAGCTTTCTTT. It yields the protein CASSPPLGRGHTEAFF.

CDR3 region: CASSLFAPGVNYGYTF. The CDR3 DNA reads TGTGCCAGCAGTTTATTCGCTCCGGGAGTTAACTATGGCTACACCTTC. The chain carries TRBV28 and TRBJ1-2; D not resolved. The CDR3 contains 16 residues. V was shortened by 1 base and J by 1 base, with 13 bases between the two germline ends. Germline V lookup: CDR1 MDHEN, CDR2 SYDVKM.

The chain links TRBV5-1 to TRBJ1-2; TRBD1 agrees at 7 bases. Germline CDR1 is SGHRS and CDR2 is YFSETQ. Trimming at V came to 5 bases and at J to 8 bases, leaving 9 bases not matched to a gene. This CDR3 is built from 13 residues. CDR3 bases: TGCGCCAGCAGTTGGGACAGTATACAGGGCTACACCTTC. Translation: CASSWDSIQGYTF.

This clone was counted only a few times. J is TRBJ2-3 and V is TRBV7-8, with D tentatively TRBD2 (6 bases). V was shortened by 4 bases and J by 4 bases, with 6 bases between the two germline ends. The CDR3 loop spans 12 amino acids. Germline V lookup: CDR1 SGHVS, CDR2 FQNEAQ. CDR3 coding DNA: TGTGCCAGCAGCTGGGGGGCAGATACGCAGTATTTT. Its protein product is CASSWGADTQYF.

The rearrangement joins TRBV30 to TRBJ1-6; D not certain. Germline lookup yields CDR1 GTSNPN and CDR2 SVGIG (reference sequence). The CDR3 is made up of 14 amino acids. Trimming pared 0 bases from V and 4 bases from J, leaving 7 bases between. CDR3 nucleotides: TGTGCCTGGAGTGTAGAGTTTTATAATTCACCCCTCCACTTT. It encodes CAWSVEFYNSPLHF.

The V and J genes are TRBV9 and TRBJ2-1, with TRBD2 as a possible D gene (6 bases). The CDR3 is made up of 15 amino acids. Germline CDR1 and CDR2: SGDLS and YYNGEE. Trimming took off 4 bases at V and 2 bases at J, with 13 bases between the two ends. CDR3 in DNA: TGTGCCAGCAGCCCACGACTAGACCCCTACAATGAGCAGTTCTTC. This translates into CASSPRLDPYNEQFF.